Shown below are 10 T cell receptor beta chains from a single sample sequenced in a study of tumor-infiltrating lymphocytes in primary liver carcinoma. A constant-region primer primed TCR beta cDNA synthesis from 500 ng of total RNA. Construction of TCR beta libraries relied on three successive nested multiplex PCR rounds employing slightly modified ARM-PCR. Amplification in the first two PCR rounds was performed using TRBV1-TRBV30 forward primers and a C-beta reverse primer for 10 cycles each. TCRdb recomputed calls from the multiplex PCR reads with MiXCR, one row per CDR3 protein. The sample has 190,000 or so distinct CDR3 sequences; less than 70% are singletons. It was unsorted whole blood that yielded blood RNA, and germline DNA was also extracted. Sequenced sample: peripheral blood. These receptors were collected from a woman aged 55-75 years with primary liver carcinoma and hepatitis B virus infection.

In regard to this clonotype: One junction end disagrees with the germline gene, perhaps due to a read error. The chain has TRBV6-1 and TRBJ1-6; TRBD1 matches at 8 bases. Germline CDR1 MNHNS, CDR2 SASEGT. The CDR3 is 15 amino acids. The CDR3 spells CASSLGQGCYSLLHF. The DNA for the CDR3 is TGTGCCAGCAGTCTCGGACAGGGATGTTATTCACTCCTCCACTTT.

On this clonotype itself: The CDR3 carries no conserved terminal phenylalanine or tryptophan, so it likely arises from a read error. The CDR3 spells CASNPSLGLAGMYEQYS. For the CDR3, the DNA is TGTGCCAGCAATCCTTCCCTAGGACTAGCGGGAATGTACGAGCAGTACTCC. The rearrangement joins TRBV12-3 or TRBV12-4 to TRBJ2-7; the match to TRBD2 covers 12 bases. The V and J ends lost 7 bases and 4 bases, in that order; junction bases with no gene match: 14. The CDR3 totals 17 residues.

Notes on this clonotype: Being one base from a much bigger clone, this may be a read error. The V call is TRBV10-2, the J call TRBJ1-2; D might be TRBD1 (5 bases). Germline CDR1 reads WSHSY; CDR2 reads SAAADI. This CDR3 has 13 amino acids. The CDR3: CAGSVGTDSGYTF. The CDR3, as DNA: TGCGCCGGCAGTGTTGGGACGGATAGTGGCTACACCTTC.

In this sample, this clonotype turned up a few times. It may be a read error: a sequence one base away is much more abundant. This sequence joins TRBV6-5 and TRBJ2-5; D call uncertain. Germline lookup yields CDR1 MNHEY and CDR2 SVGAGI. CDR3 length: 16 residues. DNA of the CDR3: TGTGCCAACAGTTACTCGAGTCGTCAGAACCAAGAGACCCAGTACTTC. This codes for CANSYSSRQNQETQYF.

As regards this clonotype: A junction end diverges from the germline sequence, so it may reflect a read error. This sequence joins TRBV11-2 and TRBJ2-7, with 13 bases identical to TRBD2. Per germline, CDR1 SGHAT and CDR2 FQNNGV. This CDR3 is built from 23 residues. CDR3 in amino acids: CACRSLGPGTSGRVSYGPYEKYF. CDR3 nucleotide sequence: TGTGCCTGCAGATCCTTAGGGCCAGGAACTAGCGGGAGGGTCTCGTATGGCCCCTACGAGAAGTACTTC.

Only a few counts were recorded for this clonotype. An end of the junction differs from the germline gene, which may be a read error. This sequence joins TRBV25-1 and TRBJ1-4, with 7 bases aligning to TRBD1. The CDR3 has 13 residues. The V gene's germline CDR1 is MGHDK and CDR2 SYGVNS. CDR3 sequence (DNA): TGTGCTAGCAGTGTGACAGGGTCGGAAAAACTGTTTTTT. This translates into CASSVTGSEKLFF.

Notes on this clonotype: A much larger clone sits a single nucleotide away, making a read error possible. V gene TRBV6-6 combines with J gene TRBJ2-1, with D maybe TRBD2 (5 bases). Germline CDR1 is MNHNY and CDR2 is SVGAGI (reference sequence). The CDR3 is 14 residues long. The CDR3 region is CTSKERIPLNEQFF. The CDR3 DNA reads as TGTACCAGCAAGGAGCGGATACCTCTCAATGAGCAGTTCTTC.

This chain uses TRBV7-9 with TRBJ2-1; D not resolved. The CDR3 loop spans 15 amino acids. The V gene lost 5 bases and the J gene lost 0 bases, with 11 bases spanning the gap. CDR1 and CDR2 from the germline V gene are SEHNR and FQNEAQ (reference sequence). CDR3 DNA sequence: TGTGCCAGCAGCCCGACCTATAGCTCCTACAATGAGCAGTTCTTC. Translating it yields CASSPTYSSYNEQFF.

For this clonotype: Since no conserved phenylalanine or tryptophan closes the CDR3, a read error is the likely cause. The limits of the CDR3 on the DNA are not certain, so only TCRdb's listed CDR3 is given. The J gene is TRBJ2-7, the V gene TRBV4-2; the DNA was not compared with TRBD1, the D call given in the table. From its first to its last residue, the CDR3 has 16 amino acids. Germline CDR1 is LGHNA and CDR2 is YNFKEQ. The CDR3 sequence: CASSQDGGQISYEQYS.

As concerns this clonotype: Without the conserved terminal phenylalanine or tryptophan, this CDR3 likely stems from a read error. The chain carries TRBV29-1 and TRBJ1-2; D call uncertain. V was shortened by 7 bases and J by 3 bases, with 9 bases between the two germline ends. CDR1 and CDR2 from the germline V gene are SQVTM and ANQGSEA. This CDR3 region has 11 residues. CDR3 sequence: CSGGGDYGYTS. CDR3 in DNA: TGCAGCGGGGGAGGCGACTATGGCTACACCTCC.